A single sample gave rise to the 8 T cell receptor beta chains below, sequenced in a study of T cells after yellow fever vaccination. TCRdb analysed the 5' RACE reads with MiXCR anew, one entry per CDR3 protein. The sample has about 210,000 distinct CDR3 sequences; less than 7.5% are singletons. The material was CD4+ T cells sorted from PBMCs, obtained on the day of the yellow fever booster vaccination. These receptors originate from a man aged 25 to 40 who received the YFV17D yellow fever vaccine.

This clonotype came up a few times. The rearrangement joins TRBV19 to TRBJ2-1; D uncertain. The CDR3 spans 12 residues. V lost 7 bases, J lost 4 bases, and 8 bases lay in between. Germline CDR1 reads LNHDA; CDR2 reads SQIVND (reference sequence). The chain's CDR3 is CASNSGYNEQFF. Here the CDR3 DNA reads TGTGCCAGTAATTCGGGTTACAATGAGCAGTTCTTC. The whole variable domain, remainder taken from reference TRBV19 and TRBJ2-1, is DGGITQSPKYLFRKEGQNVTLSCEQNLNHDAMYWYRQDPGQGLRLIYYSQIVNDFQKGDIAEGYSVSREKKESFPLTVTSAQKNPTAFYLCASNSGYNEQFFGPGTRLTVL.

This chain joins TRBV4-3 and TRBJ2-3, with D hard to call. Germline V gene data show CDR1 as LGHNA and CDR2 as YSLEER. Trimming removed 0 bases from V and 6 bases from J, with 16 bases in between. The CDR3 spans 16 residues. The CDR3 reads CASSQESSPTTDTQYF. In DNA, the CDR3 is TGCGCCAGCAGCCAAGAGTCTAGTCCCACCACGGATACGCAGTATTTT.

The sample holds a few counts of this clonotype. The chain is built from TRBV18 and TRBJ2-7, with D possibly TRBD1 on 5 matching bases. The V end was cut by 3 bases, the J end by 2 bases, with 11 bases between. Germline V CDR1 and CDR2: KGHSH, LQKENI. CDR3 length: 14 amino acids. The CDR3 is CASSPSTVPYEQYF. The CDR3 DNA follows: TGTGCCAGCTCACCTTCGACAGTTCCCTACGAGCAGTACTTC.

The rearrangement uses TRBV14 and TRBJ2-1, with 9 bases aligning to TRBD2. Germline V gene lookup returns CDR1 SGHDN and CDR2 FVKESK. The CDR3 spans 15 residues. V lost 4 bases, J lost 4 bases, and 5 bases stayed unmatched. In DNA, the CDR3 is TGTGCCAGCAGCCCACTAGCGGGCCGATACAATGAGCAGTTCTTC. It specifies CASSPLAGRYNEQFF. Looking up the rest from reference TRBV14 and TRBJ2-1 gives the full variable domain: EAGVTQFPSHSVIEKGQTVTLRCDPISGHDNLYWYRRVMGKEIKFLLHFVKESKQDESGMPNNRFLAERTGGTYSTLKVQPAELEDSGVYFCASSPLAGRYNEQFFGPGTRLTVL.

This clonotype was seen only a few times. CDR3 protein: CASSLTLETNGELFF. The CDR3 coding sequence is TGTGCCAGCAGCTTAACCCTCGAGACGAACGGGGAGCTGTTTTTT. The rearrangement links TRBV7-2 to TRBJ2-2; D call uncertain. The CDR3 has 15 residues. Between the trimmed V and J ends, which lost 2 bases and 7 bases, there was a span of 14 bases. From germline, CDR1 is SGHTA and CDR2 FQGNSA.

In this sample, this clonotype turned up many times. The chain joins TRBV28 to TRBJ2-7; D perhaps matches TRBD1 (6 bases). V lost 10 bases to trimming and J lost 3 bases, with 16 bases between them. The CDR3 has 13 amino acids. Germline values: CDR1 MDHEN, CDR2 SYDVKM. Written as DNA, the CDR3 is TGTGCCACCTGGAACAGGGATCGCTACGAGCAGTACTTC. It translates to CATWNRDRYEQYF.

This clonotype was recorded a few times. The chain couples TRBV7-2 to TRBJ2-2; D is unclear. The germline V gene has CDR1 SGHTA and CDR2 FQGNSA. The CDR3 is made up of 14 amino acids. The germline V and J ends were trimmed by 5 bases and 6 bases, with 13 bases remaining between them. The CDR3 region has the DNA TGTGCCAGCAGCCGCCGACGAGGTGCCGGGGAGCTGTTTTTT. Translation: CASSRRRGAGELFF.

This clonotype has just a few counts. This rearrangement joins TRBV4-2 to TRBJ2-7; 12 bases fit TRBD2. The length of the CDR3 is 16 residues. Unmatched junction bases numbered 4, after V lost 0 bases and J lost 4 bases. Germline V CDR1 and CDR2: LGHNA, YNFKEQ. The CDR3 DNA follows: TGTGCCAGCAGCCAAGAGACTAGCGGGAGAGCGTACGAGCAGTACTTC. It translates to CASSQETSGRAYEQYF.